Below are 27 T cell receptor beta chains sequenced from a single sample in a study of T cell changes during pregnancy in multiple sclerosis. Sequencing used immunoSEQ multiplex PCR; TCRdb keeps in-frame clones, though not all of them. Of around 41,000 clones listed, approximately 90% are singletons. Material: PBMCs (not recorded whether the cells were cultured). These receptors were collected from a female donor with multiple sclerosis, enrolled in a pregnancy study.

This clone was seen a handful of times. This sequence joins TRBV14 and TRBJ2-2; no clear D. The CDR3 length is 13 residues. V gave up 2 bases and J gave up 6 bases, with 7 bases separating them. In germline, CDR1 is SGHDN, CDR2 FVKESK. The CDR3 reads CASSQQASGELFF. The CDR3 region has the DNA TGTGCCAGCAGCCAACAGGCATCCGGGGAGCTGTTTTTT.

This chain connects TRBV11-3 to TRBJ2-3; 9 nucleotides align to TRBD2. This CDR3 has 19 residues. Germline V gives CDR1 SGHNT, CDR2 YENEEA. J gave up 0 bases and V 5 bases, and 15 bases lay outside the gene matches. The CDR3 sequence is CASSLSNPAGGLSTDTQYF. The CDR3 DNA reads TGTGCCAGCAGCCTCTCCAATCCAGCGGGAGGCCTCAGCACAGATACGCAGTATTTT.

This chain connects TRBV4-3 to TRBJ1-2; TRBD1 is a possible D gene (5 bases). This CDR3 contains 14 residues. Trimming removed 1 base from V and 5 bases from J, with 11 bases in between. Germline CDR1 is LGHNA and CDR2 is YSLEER. The CDR3 DNA sequence: TGCGCCAGCAGCCAAGTAAGGACATCATATGGCTACACCTTC. It translates to CASSQVRTSYGYTF.

This clone was picked up a small number of times. The rearrangement links TRBV6-1 to TRBJ2-2; possibly TRBD1 for D (6 bases). Deletions cut 6 bases from V and 3 bases from J, with 11 bases between. The germline V gene encodes CDR1 MNHNS and CDR2 SASEGT. This CDR3 has 14 residues. This chain's CDR3 is CASSLQGDTGELFF. The DNA of the CDR3 is TGTGCCAGCAGCCTACAGGGTGACACCGGGGAGCTGTTTTTT.

The V gene is TRBV7-9, the J gene TRBJ2-3; the match to TRBD2 covers 8 bases. The V segment lost 7 bases and the J segment 0 bases; nucleotides outside the gene matches: 3. The CDR3 runs to 14 residues. Germline V lookup: CDR1 SEHNR, CDR2 FQNEAQ (reference sequence). The CDR3 loop is CASIAGKSTDTQYF. The DNA for the CDR3 is TGTGCCAGCATAGCGGGGAAGAGCACAGATACGCAGTATTTT.

V gene TRBV27 combines with J gene TRBJ2-5; weak D call: TRBD1 (5 bases). The CDR3 has 14 residues. The germline V gene has CDR1 MNHEY and CDR2 SMNVEV (reference sequence). V was pared by 0 bases and J by 5 bases, with 10 bases between. The CDR3 spells CASSLSQGAETQYF. CDR3 bases: TGTGCCAGCAGTTTATCCCAGGGCGCGGAGACCCAGTACTTC.

This clone turned up a few times. The chain is built from TRBV25-1 and TRBJ1-2; tentative D call: TRBD1 (6 bases). Deletions cut 8 bases from V and 4 bases from J, with 11 bases between. The CDR3 is 12 residues long. CDR1 MGHDK and CDR2 SYGVNS come from the germline V gene. The CDR3 bases are TGTGCCAGCCGGGACACGCGCTATGGCTACACCTTC. Its protein is CASRDTRYGYTF.

The V and J genes are TRBV27 and TRBJ2-3, with D uncertain. Germline CDR1 reads MNHEY; CDR2 reads SMNVEV (reference sequence). Trimming removed 4 bases at V and 4 bases at J, with 15 bases between. The CDR3 totals 15 residues. The CDR3 region is CASSSRPSASDTQYF. In DNA form, the CDR3 reads TGTGCCAGCAGTTCGCGCCCGTCGGCGTCAGATACGCAGTATTTT.

This clone came up once. J is TRBJ2-2 and V is TRBV18, with D uncertain. CDR3 length: 11 amino acids. Trimming took 3 bases from V and 11 from J, leaving 7 bases between them. Germline CDR1 is KGHSH and CDR2 is LQKENI. CDR3 in DNA: TGTGCCAGCTCACCGGCGGATGAGCTGTTTTTT. Translating gives CASSPADELFF.

The rearrangement joins TRBV15 to TRBJ2-7, with 9 positions matching TRBD2. The germline V gene has CDR1 LNHNV and CDR2 YYDKDF (reference sequence). Trimming cost V 4 bases and J 0 bases; bases outside gene matches: 1. The CDR3 is 14 amino acids. Here the CDR3 reads CATSISGSSYEQYF. CDR3 sequence (DNA): TGTGCCACCAGCATTAGCGGGAGCTCCTACGAGCAGTACTTC.

V is TRBV6-5 and J is TRBJ2-7; 7 bases agree with TRBD1. CDR3 length: 14 residues. Germline V CDR1 and CDR2: MNHEY, SVGAGI. V trimming: 4 bases; J trimming: 2 bases; junction bases outside the gene matches: 5. CDR3 loop: CASSFYRGTYEQYF. In nucleotides, the CDR3 is TGTGCCAGCAGTTTCTACAGGGGAACCTACGAGCAGTACTTC.

This clone was detected only once. V gene TRBV5-1 combines with J gene TRBJ2-6; D is unresolved. This CDR3 has 15 residues. Germline V gives CDR1 SGHRS, CDR2 YFSETQ. V was cut by 1 base and J by 0 bases, with 5 bases left in between. The CDR3 bases are TGCGCCAGCAGCTTGCCGGGCTCTGGGGCCAACGTCCTGACTTTC. This encodes CASSLPGSGANVLTF.

The chain links TRBV25-1 to TRBJ2-5; TRBD1 or TRBD2 may be the D gene (5 bases each). Germline CDR1 and CDR2: MGHDK and SYGVNS. The CDR3 length is 14 residues. Trimming took 6 bases from V and 4 from J, leaving 15 bases between them. This chain's CDR3 is CASREDLRGETQYF. CDR3 bases: TGTGCCAGCAGGGAGGACCTAAGGGGAGAGACCCAGTACTTC.

The table lists this clone with a count of one. The chain combines TRBV21-1 with TRBJ1-5. TRBV21-1 is a documented pseudogene. The CDR3 is 15 residues long. Written as DNA, the CDR3 is TGTGCCAGCAGCAAATGTCGCAGCCCAAATCAGCCCCAGCATTTT. Its translation: CASSKCRSPNQPQHF.

This chain joins TRBV19 and TRBJ1-5; the D is unclear. Germline V gene lookup returns CDR1 LNHDA and CDR2 SQIVND (reference sequence). With 10 bases removed from V and 2 bases from J, the gap between germline ends came to 9 bases. CDR3 length: 12 amino acids. CDR3 DNA: TGTGCCACGGGTCTGGGCAATCAGCCCCAGCATTTT. It translates to CATGLGNQPQHF. The whole variable domain, remainder taken from reference TRBV19 and TRBJ1-5, is DGGITQSPKYLFRKEGQNVTLSCEQNLNHDAMYWYRQDPGQGLRLIYYSQIVNDFQKGDIAEGYSVSREKKESFPLTVTSAQKNPTAFYLCATGLGNQPQHFGDGTRLSIL.

The chain couples TRBV6-5 to TRBJ2-7; 8 bases line up with TRBD2. The V gene's germline CDR1 is MNHEY and CDR2 SVGAGI. Germline trimming cut 4 bases from V and 0 bases from J; bases unmatched to any gene: 2. The CDR3 has 14 residues. CDR3 in DNA: TGTGCCAGCAGTTTAGCGGGGAGCTCCTACGAGCAGTACTTC. It codes for CASSLAGSSYEQYF.

V and J are TRBV6-1 and TRBJ2-3; 7 bases are a match to TRBD1. V was pared by 3 bases and J by 5 bases, with 5 bases of the junction left unmatched. Germline CDR1 and CDR2: MNHNS and SASEGT. The CDR3 is 14 residues long. CDR3 coding DNA: TGTGCCAGCAGTGAGGGTACAGGGGAAGATACGCAGTATTTT. Translated: CASSEGTGEDTQYF.

The chain employs TRBV4-2 and TRBJ2-1; 7 bases line up with TRBD2. The J segment lost 10 bases and the V segment lost 3 bases, leaving 6 bases of the junction unmatched. The CDR3 loop spans 13 amino acids. CDR1 LGHNA and CDR2 YNFKEQ come from the germline V gene. The CDR3 coding sequence is TGTGCCAGCAGCCAGGGGGGGGGTGACGAGCAGTTCTTC. As protein: CASSQGGGDEQFF.

The rearrangement links TRBV28 to TRBJ1-2; weak D call: TRBD1 (6 bases). V was cut by 7 bases and J by 4 bases, with 16 bases left in between. Germline CDR1 MDHEN, CDR2 SYDVKM. The CDR3 has 14 amino acids. DNA for the CDR3: TGTGCCAGCACCCGGGACACGGATCTCTATGGCTACACCTTC. Protein sequence: CASTRDTDLYGYTF.

The rearrangement uses TRBV11-2 and TRBJ2-1, with D perhaps TRBD1 or TRBD2 (5 bases each). The CDR3 length is 15 residues. CDR1 and CDR2 from the germline V gene are SGHAT and FQNNGV. Trimming pared 5 bases from V and 3 bases from J, leaving 14 bases between. The CDR3 DNA is TGTGCCAGCAGCCCAACGGGACCAAGCTACAATGAGCAGTTCTTC. Protein sequence: CASSPTGPSYNEQFF.

The gene calls are TRBV18 and TRBJ2-1, with TRBD2 matching 7 bases. V dropped 4 bases and J dropped 3; count of bases not matched to a gene: 6. CDR1 is KGHSH, CDR2 LQKENI, per germline. This CDR3 is 15 amino acids long. The CDR3, as DNA: TGTGCCAGCTCACGGGAGGGTTCGCTCTACAATGAGCAGTTCTTC. Its protein is CASSREGSLYNEQFF.

The chain uses TRBV19 and TRBJ1-3, with 7 bases matching TRBD1. Germline trimming cut 9 bases from V and 4 bases from J; bases unmatched to any gene: 6. The length of the CDR3 is 13 residues. Germline CDR1 LNHDA, CDR2 SQIVND (reference sequence). CDR3 DNA: TGTGCCAGCTACAGGGGAGGAGGAAACACCATATATTTT. It codes for CASYRGGGNTIYF.

This chain uses TRBV7-8 with TRBJ2-3; D is perhaps TRBD2 (6 bases). Germline-derived CDR1 and CDR2 are SGHVS and FQNEAQ. This CDR3 spans 15 amino acids. V lost 4 bases, J lost 2 bases, and 13 bases lay in between. For the CDR3, the DNA is TGTGCCAGCAGCTCACGGGAGAGTAACACAGATACGCAGTATTTT. It encodes CASSSRESNTDTQYF.

This rearrangement joins TRBV11-2 to TRBJ2-1, with 8 bases that match TRBD2. The ends lost 4 bases at V and 3 bases at J; junction bases unmatched: 5. In germline, CDR1 is SGHAT, CDR2 FQNNGV. The CDR3 has 15 amino acids. The DNA for the CDR3 is TGTGCCAGCAGCTCTAGCGGGTGGAACTACAATGAGCAGTTCTTC. It encodes CASSSSGWNYNEQFF.

The rearrangement uses TRBV9 and TRBJ2-7; TRBD1 agrees at 7 bases. Germline lookup yields CDR1 SGDLS and CDR2 YYNGEE. Germline trimming cut 2 bases from V and 0 bases from J; bases unmatched to any gene: 5. There are 15 residues in the CDR3. The CDR3, as DNA: TGTGCCAGCAGCGTGACAGGGACCAACTCCTACGAGCAGTACTTC. Protein sequence: CASSVTGTNSYEQYF.

The chain links TRBV6-5 to TRBJ2-3, with 12 bases matching TRBD2. The J segment lost 5 bases and the V segment lost 5 bases, leaving 5 bases of the junction unmatched. Per germline, CDR1 MNHEY and CDR2 SVGAGI. The CDR3 runs to 15 residues. The CDR3 coding sequence is TGTGCCAGCAGTACCGGACTAGCGGGAATAGATACGCAGTATTTT. It encodes CASSTGLAGIDTQYF.

As to this clone: The sample has other DNA sequences that encode this CDR3 too. J is TRBJ1-1 and V is TRBV30; 8 positions agree with TRBD1. Germline V gives CDR1 GTSNPN, CDR2 SVGIG (reference sequence). The CDR3 runs 13 residues. The V gene end was trimmed by 5 bases and the J gene end by 1 base; junction bases not matched to a gene: 3. The DNA for the CDR3 is TGTGCCTGGTCTGGACAGGGGAACACTGAAGCTTTCTTT. As protein: CAWSGQGNTEAFF. The whole variable domain, filled in from reference TRBV30 and TRBJ1-1, reads SQTIHQWPATLVQPVGSPLSLECTVEGTSNPNLYWYRQAAGRGLQLLFYSVGIGQISSEVPQNLSASRPQDRQFILSSKKLLLSDSGFYLCAWSGQGNTEAFFGQGTRLTVV.